Listed below are T cell receptor beta chains from one sample, sequenced in a study of blood T cell repertoires in COVID-19. Sequenced by immunoSEQ multiplex PCR; TCRdb stores in-frame clones only, minus some. In the table there are over 85,000 clones, nearly 90% of which are singletons. The specimen was peripheral blood. The receptors originated from a man aged 45-65 years with active COVID-19. Both conserved end residues are part of each CDR3. A D gene is named only where the DNA matches it firmly. For some rows the clone size is stated as once, few or many, or as a class when expanded; others skip it.

j_call d_call clone_size v_call cdr3_nt cdr3_aa
TRBJ2-1 TRBD2 NA TRBV9 TGTGCCAGCAGCGCACCTAGTCTCCCCCCGGGACTAGCGGGGGGCCACTCCTACAATGAGCAGTTCTTC CASSAPSLPPGLAGGHSYNEQFF
TRBJ1-2 NA NA TRBV19 TGTGCCAGTACCCCTCGGGGGTGGCAAAACTATGGCTACACCTTC CASTPRGWQNYGYTF
TRBJ2-2 TRBD2 NA TRBV4-1 TGCGCCAGCAGCCAAGGACTAGCGGGGGTTAACACCGGGGAGCTGTTTTTT CASSQGLAGVNTGELFF
TRBJ2-1 TRBD2 NA TRBV6-4 TGTGCCAGCAGGGAGCGGGGGAGCTCCTACAATGAGCAGTTCTTC CASRERGSSYNEQFF
TRBJ2-7 TRBD1 NA TRBV18 TGTGCCAGCTCACCTCAGGGGGCCCTTAACTACGAGCAGTACTTC CASSPQGALNYEQYF
TRBJ2-6 TRBD1 NA TRBV19 TGTGCCAGTAGGGGGGACAGACTCAACTCTGGGGCCAACGTCCTGACTTTC CASRGDRLNSGANVLTF
TRBJ2-7 NA NA TRBV6-5 TGTGCCAGCAGTACACAGGCAACCTACGAGCAGTACTTC CASSTQATYEQYF
TRBJ2-7 NA few TRBV6-4 TGTGCCAGCATTGGCGGGATGATCTTC CASIGGMIF
TRBJ1-3 NA NA TRBV11-1 TGTGCCAGCAGCTTAAGGGGTGCCGGAAACACCATATATTTT CASSLRGAGNTIYF
TRBJ1-6 NA NA TRBV6-6 TGTGCCAGCAGTTACCTCCGGGTCAATTCACCCCTCCACTTT CASSYLRVNSPLHF
TRBJ1-3 NA NA TRBV19 TGTGCCAGTAGTGCGTTAATGGTTTCGAGCTCTGGAAACACCATATATTTT CASSALMVSSSGNTIYF
TRBJ2-1 NA once TRBV4-1 TGCGCCAGCAGCCGCCTCCAGGGCAGTGAGCAGTTCTTC CASSRLQGSEQFF
TRBJ2-2 NA few TRBV6-5 TGTGCCCTTTACCGGGGCACCGGGGAGCTGTTTTTT CALYRGTGELFF
TRBJ1-2 NA NA TRBV5-6 TGTGCCAGCAGCTTGGACAGGGATGGCTACACCTTC CASSLDRDGYTF
TRBJ1-2 NA once TRBV6-1 TGTGCCAGCAGTCCGGAGGGCTATGGCTACACCTTC CASSPEGYGYTF
TRBJ2-7 NA NA TRBV2 TGTGCCAGTCGAAGGACAGTAGAGTACGAGCAGTACTTC CASRRTVEYEQYF
TRBJ2-2 NA NA TRBV3-1/TRBV3-2 TGTGCCAGCAGCCAAGTAAGGGGGTTTGGTAACACCGGGGAGCTGTTTTTT CASSQVRGFGNTGELFF
TRBJ2-7 NA NA TRBV12-3/TRBV12-4 TGTGCCAGCAGTCCCCAGTCCTACGAGCAGTACTTC CASSPQSYEQYF
TRBJ2-5 NA NA TRBV4-2 TGTGCCAGCAGCCAAATAGAGAGAGCACTTCAAGAGACCCAGTACTTC CASSQIERALQETQYF
TRBJ2-2 TRBD2 NA TRBV13 TGTGCCAGCAGTTGGACTAGCGGGGGACGCGGGGAGCTGTTTTTT CASSWTSGGRGELFF
TRBJ2-6 NA NA TRBV19 TGTGCCAGTAGTATGAGGTTGGGGGGGCTTGCTGGGGCCAACGTCCTGACTTTC CASSMRLGGLAGANVLTF
TRBJ2-2 NA NA TRBV30 TGTGCCTGGCAGAGGGGGACAACCGGGGAGCTGTTTTTT CAWQRGTTGELFF
TRBJ1-1 TRBD1 NA TRBV18 TGTGCCAGCTCTCTGGCCCAGGGGGACACTGAAGCTTTCTTT CASSLAQGDTEAFF
TRBJ1-4 TRBD1 NA TRBV5-1 TGCGCCAGCAGACCCGACAGGGGAAGTGAAAAACTGTTTTTT CASRPDRGSEKLFF
TRBJ1-2 TRBD1 NA TRBV4-1 TGCGCCAGCAGCCAGCATCGACAGGGGAGGGGGGGTGGCTACACCTTC CASSQHRQGRGGGYTF
TRBJ2-5 TRBD1 NA TRBV25-1 TGTGCCAGCAGTGACTCGCCGGGACAGCTTAAAGAGACCCAGTACTTC CASSDSPGQLKETQYF
TRBJ2-5 NA NA TRBV5-8 TGTGCCAGCAGCTTGGCCGGGTTATCGGCAGAGACCCAGTACTTC CASSLAGLSAETQYF
TRBJ1-1 NA NA TRBV6-5 TGTGCCAGCAGTCGCCGTGAGGACACTGAAGCTTTCTTT CASSRREDTEAFF
TRBJ2-1 TRBD1 once TRBV10-2 TGCGCCAGTAGGGACAGGGGGCCGACTAACAATGAGCAGTTCTTC CASRDRGPTNNEQFF
TRBJ1-5 TRBD1 NA TRBV19 TGTGCCAGTAGTAGGGGACAGGGAGGCAATCAGCCCCAGCATTTT CASSRGQGGNQPQHF
TRBJ2-5 TRBD1 NA TRBV7-9 TGTGCCAGCAGCTTAGGGGGGACAGCACAAGAGACCCAGTACTTC CASSLGGTAQETQYF
TRBJ2-3 TRBD2 few TRBV7-9 TGTGCCAGCAGCCTAGCGGGGGGGCATCGAGATACGCAGTATTTT CASSLAGGHRDTQYF
TRBJ2-1 TRBD2 NA TRBV5-1 TGCGCCAGCAGCTTACGGTCTAGCGGGAGCAATGAGCAGTTCTTC CASSLRSSGSNEQFF
TRBJ2-5 NA NA TRBV19 TGTGCCAGTACTCAGGGAAAGACCCAGTACTTC CASTQGKTQYF
TRBJ1-1 NA NA TRBV7-9 TGTGCCAGCAGCCTGGGGCAGGTGGCTGAAGCTTTCTTT CASSLGQVAEAFF
TRBJ2-1 NA NA TRBV5-6 TGTGCCAGCAGTCAAGTGGGGTTGGGGCCCGGATACAATGAGCAGTTCTTC CASSQVGLGPGYNEQFF
TRBJ2-3 TRBD2 NA TRBV18 TGTGCCAGCTCACCCAGCGGGGCTGCAGATACGCAGTATTTT CASSPSGAADTQYF
TRBJ2-5 TRBD2 NA TRBV19 TGTGCCAGTAGTATAGTGGCTAGCGGGGGAGGGTTCCAAGAGACCCAGTACTTC CASSIVASGGGFQETQYF
TRBJ1-1 NA NA TRBV10-3 TGTGCCATCAGTGAGTCTGTGGGGCTAGCTTTCTTT CAISESVGLAFF
TRBJ1-1 NA NA TRBV28 TGTGCCAGCAGTCCCGGTAGGGGTTACACTGAAGCTTTCTTT CASSPGRGYTEAFF
TRBJ2-3 NA NA TRBV7-2 TGTGCCAGCAGCTTACCGAAACCGGTCGGAGATACGCAGTATTTT CASSLPKPVGDTQYF
TRBJ2-7 NA NA TRBV5-1 NA CASSLSFGTGISF
TRBJ2-1 TRBD1 NA TRBV5-1 TGCGCCAGCAGCCAACAGGGGGAGCAGTTCTTC CASSQQGEQFF
TRBJ2-3 TRBD2 NA TRBV7-2 TGTGCCAGCAGCTTAGTTGTGCGGGGGGGCCTGTCAGATACGCAGTATTTT CASSLVVRGGLSDTQYF
TRBJ2-5 TRBD2 few TRBV5-1 TGCGCCAGCAGCTCCTCGGGTAGCGGGGGAGAGACCCAGTACTTC CASSSSGSGGETQYF
TRBJ1-2 TRBD1 NA TRBV29-1 TGCAGCGTCCTCGGGGGACAGGGAAAGGTTGGCTACACCTTC CSVLGGQGKVGYTF
TRBJ2-7 NA once TRBV6-2/TRBV6-3 TGTGCCAGCAGTTACATCGGGGGTAAATTCTACGAGCAGTACTTC CASSYIGGKFYEQYF
TRBJ2-3 NA once TRBV4-3 TGCGCCAGCAGCCACGGAGTCCGGGGGGCGACAGATACGCAGTATTTT CASSHGVRGATDTQYF
TRBJ1-2 NA NA TRBV21-1 TGTGCCAGCAGACGGACAGGGGAGGGTAAAGGCTACACCTTC CASRRTGEGKGYTF
TRBJ2-4 TRBD2 NA TRBV7-9 TGTGCCAGCAGCTTAGGGGGGACTATTCTAGCCAAAAACATTCAGTACTTC CASSLGGTILAKNIQYF
TRBJ1-1 NA NA TRBV5-5 TGTGCCAGCAGCCCTCTAGGGAACACTGAAGCTTTCTTT CASSPLGNTEAFF
TRBJ1-4 NA NA TRBV6-5 TGTGCCAGCAGTTCGACAGAGACTCAAAATGAAAAACTGTTTTTT CASSSTETQNEKLFF
TRBJ1-1 TRBD1 once TRBV6-5 TGTGCCAGCAGGCCCCCGACAGGGCGGAACACTGAAGCTTTCTTT CASRPPTGRNTEAFF
TRBJ2-7 NA NA TRBV2 TGTGCCAGCCAAGCAAGGGCAGGGGCTCTACTTAGCGAGCAGTACTTC CASQARAGALLSEQYF
TRBJ1-5 TRBD1 NA TRBV6-6 TGTGCCAGCAGTCGGACAGGGGGCGAGCAGCCCCAGCATTTT CASSRTGGEQPQHF
TRBJ1-1 NA NA TRBV11-2 TGTGCCAGCAGCTCGTGGAACGCGCGGGGGAAGACTGAAGCTTTCTTT CASSSWNARGKTEAFF
TRBJ2-3 NA NA TRBV5-6 TGTGCCAGCAGGGTGGGGCTGGGAGGAGATACGCAGTATTTT CASRVGLGGDTQYF